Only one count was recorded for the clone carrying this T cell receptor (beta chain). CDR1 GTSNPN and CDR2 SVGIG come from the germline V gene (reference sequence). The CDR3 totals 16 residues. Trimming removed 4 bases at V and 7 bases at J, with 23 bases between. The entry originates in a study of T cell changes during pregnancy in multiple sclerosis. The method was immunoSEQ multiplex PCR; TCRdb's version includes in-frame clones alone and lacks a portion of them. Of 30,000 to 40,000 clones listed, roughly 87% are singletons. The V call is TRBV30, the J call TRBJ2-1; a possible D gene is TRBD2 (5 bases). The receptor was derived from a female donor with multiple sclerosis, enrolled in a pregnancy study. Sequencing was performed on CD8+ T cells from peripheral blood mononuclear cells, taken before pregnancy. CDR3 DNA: TGTGCCTGGACTATTCCGGGATCACTAGATCGGAATGAGCAGTTCTTC. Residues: CAWTIPGSLDRNEQFF.